Described below is a single TCR beta chain sequence and its context. Its antigen is undetermined. The data were obtained in a study of T cell responses to AZD1222 COVID-19 vaccine. This table comes from immunoSEQ multiplex PCR, and its TCRdb copy is limited to in-frame clones, with some not included. The data contain 70,000 to 95,000 clones, around nine tenths of them singletons. General observations from the study: Unmutated variant regions are reportedly targeted by nearly half of spike-specific TCRs.

This receptor was identified in an adult who received the AZD1222 COVID-19 vaccine. The sequencing used peripheral blood, collected 28 days after the second AZD1222 dose.

CDR3 sequence (DNA): TGTGCCAGCAGCCCCCAGGACAGAAGCTACGAGCAGTACTTC. As protein: CASSPQDRSYEQYF. This chain uses TRBV7-3 with TRBJ2-7, with a tentative D call TRBD1 (6 bases). Trimming pared 5 bases from V and 3 bases from J, leaving 14 bases between. The length of the CDR3 is 14 residues. Germline CDR1 reads SGHTA; CDR2 reads FQGTGA.